The entry below describes one T cell receptor beta chain. The antigen is unknown. Trimming cost V 8 bases and J 5 bases, with 10 bases left between them. Germline CDR1 reads WSHSY; CDR2 reads SAAADI. CDR3 length: 12 residues. The entry originates in a study of metastatic and nonmetastatic thyroid tumors. Study in general: Peripheral blood and tumor or nodule samples from malignant and benign thyroid patients were compared. Study conclusions and caveats: Malignant thyroid tumors reportedly exceeded benign nodules significantly in TCR beta diversity, with the difference appearing in blood and tumor.

In the source study's methods: A distant-metastasis classifier for papillary thyroid cancer was built using CDR3 differences across clinicopathological groups. TCRdb reassembled clones from the PCR reads with MiXCR. The V and J calls here are based on TCRdb, not the publication. Altogether about 34,000 clones are present, about 40% being singletons, with the ten largest covering roughly 22%. Every patient underwent thyroid surgery untreated. The V and J genes are TRBV10-2 and TRBJ1-3, with D perhaps TRBD1 (5 bases). This clonotype was obtained from a female donor with papillary thyroid cancer or a benign thyroid nodule (not recorded which). Some clones in this sample may be carry-over from other donors' samples. Sequencing input: tumor tissue. The CDR3 reads CASGTFRNTIYF. DNA for the CDR3: TGCGCCAGCGGGACGTTCAGAAACACCATATATTTT.